The TCR beta chain described here comes from a study of hypomethylating agent response in myelodysplastic syndrome. Across the whole study: The myelodysplastic syndrome patients comprised about nine men and a couple of women. Study findings and constraints: No significant post-treatment change in richness, rarefaction diversity or clonality, across all patients or response groups.

Details on this clone: The antigen is not known.

Each sample had roughly 0.4 ug DNA, as two 200 ng replicates, at survey resolution. Assay used: immunoSEQ multiplex PCR; TCRdb lists only in-frame clones, some missing. The profile covers some 5,000 clones, with roughly 80% appearing a single time and 20% to 25% taken by the ten largest. Bulk bone marrow was analyzed without sorting T-cell subsets. The trim removed 3 bases at V and 4 bases at J, leaving 1 base unmatched. The CDR3 is made up of 14 amino acids. Germline V gives CDR1 KGHSH, CDR2 LQKENI. The sequences come from bone marrow, collected before or after starting hypomethylating agent treatment for myelodysplastic syndrome (not recorded which). The chain links TRBV18 to TRBJ2-2; 8 bases map to TRBD1. This sequence originates from a human donor with myelodysplastic syndrome. In nucleotides, the CDR3 is TGTGCCAGCTCACCGCAGGGGGCCACCGGGGAGCTGTTTTTT. It specifies CASSPQGATGELFF.